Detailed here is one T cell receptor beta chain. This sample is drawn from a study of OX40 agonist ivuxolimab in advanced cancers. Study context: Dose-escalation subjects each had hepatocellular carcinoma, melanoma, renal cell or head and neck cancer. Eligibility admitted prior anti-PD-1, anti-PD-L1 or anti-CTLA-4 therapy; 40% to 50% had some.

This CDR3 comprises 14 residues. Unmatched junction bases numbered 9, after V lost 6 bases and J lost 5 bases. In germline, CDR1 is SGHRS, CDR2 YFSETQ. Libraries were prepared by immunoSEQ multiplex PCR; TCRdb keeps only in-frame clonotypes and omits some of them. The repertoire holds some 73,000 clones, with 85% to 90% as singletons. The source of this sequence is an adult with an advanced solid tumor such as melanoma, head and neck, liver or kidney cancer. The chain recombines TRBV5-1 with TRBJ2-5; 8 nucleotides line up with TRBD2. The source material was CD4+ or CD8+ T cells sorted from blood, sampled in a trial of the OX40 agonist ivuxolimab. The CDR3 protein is CASKNLAGRETQYF. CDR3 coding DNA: TGCGCCAGCAAAAATTTAGCGGGACGGGAGACCCAGTACTTC.